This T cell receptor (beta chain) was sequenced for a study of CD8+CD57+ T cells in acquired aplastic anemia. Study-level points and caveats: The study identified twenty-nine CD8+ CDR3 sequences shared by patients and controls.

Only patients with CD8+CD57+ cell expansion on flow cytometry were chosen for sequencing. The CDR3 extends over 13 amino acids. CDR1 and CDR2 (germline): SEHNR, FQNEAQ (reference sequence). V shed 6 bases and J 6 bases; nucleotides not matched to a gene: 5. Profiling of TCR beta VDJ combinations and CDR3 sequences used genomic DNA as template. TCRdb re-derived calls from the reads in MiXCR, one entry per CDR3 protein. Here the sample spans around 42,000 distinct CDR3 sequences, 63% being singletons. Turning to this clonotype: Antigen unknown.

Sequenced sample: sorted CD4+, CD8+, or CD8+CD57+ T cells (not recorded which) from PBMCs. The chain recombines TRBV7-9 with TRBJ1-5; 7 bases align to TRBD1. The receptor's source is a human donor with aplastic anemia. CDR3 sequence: CASSDRVGQPQHF. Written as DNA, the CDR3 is TGTGCCAGCAGTGACAGGGTGGGTCAGCCCCAGCATTTT.